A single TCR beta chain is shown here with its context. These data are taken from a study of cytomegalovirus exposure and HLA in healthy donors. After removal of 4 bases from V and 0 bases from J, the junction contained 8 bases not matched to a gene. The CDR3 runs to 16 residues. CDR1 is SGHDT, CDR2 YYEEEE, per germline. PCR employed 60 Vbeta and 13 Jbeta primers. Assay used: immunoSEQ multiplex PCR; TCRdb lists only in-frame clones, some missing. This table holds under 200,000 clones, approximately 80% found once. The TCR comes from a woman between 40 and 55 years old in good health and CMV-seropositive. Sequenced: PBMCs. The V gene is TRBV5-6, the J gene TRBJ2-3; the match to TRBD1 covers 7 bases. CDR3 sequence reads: CASSRTGQQSTDTQYF. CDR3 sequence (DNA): TGTGCCAGCAGCCGGACAGGTCAACAGAGCACAGATACGCAGTATTTT.